Listed below are T cell receptor beta chains from one sample, sequenced in a study of regulatory T cells in long-lasting Graves disease. Each CDR3 protein gets one entry after TCRdb re-called the multiplex PCR reads with MiXCR. The sample lists 530,000 or so distinct CDR3 sequences, 13% occurring once. These data were also filed under a second study, of T cells in Graves' hyperthyroidism and ophthalmopathy.

The source was peripheral blood mononuclear cells (PBMCs), collected at new diagnosis, from a patient treated with antithyroid drugs. These receptors came from a man aged 25 to 40 with Graves disease. The conserved cysteine and the conserved F or W are not part of the CDR3 here. Each record gives: CDR3 protein, V gene, J gene.

CDR3aa: ASSPGTYYEQY
v_gene: TRBV3-1
j_gene: TRBJ2-7

CDR3aa: ASSLAGGLNSPLH
v_gene: TRBV7-2
j_gene: TRBJ1-6

CDR3aa: ASSPEGEYDQY
v_gene: TRBV5-1
j_gene: TRBJ2-5

CDR3aa: SARFLAGEQF
v_gene: TRBV20-1
j_gene: TRBJ2-1

CDR3aa: ASSLMFGEQY
v_gene: TRBV7-3
j_gene: TRBJ2-7

CDR3aa: ASSLVPLAGEVGELF
v_gene: TRBV5-1
j_gene: TRBJ2-2

CDR3aa: SVEVPSGSYEQY
v_gene: TRBV29-1
j_gene: TRBJ2-7

CDR3aa: ASSQTDRAMLDEQY
v_gene: TRBV5-1
j_gene: TRBJ2-7

CDR3aa: ASSRRGYEQY
v_gene: TRBV10-1
j_gene: TRBJ2-7

CDR3aa: ASSTTENQPQH
v_gene: TRBV7-9
j_gene: TRBJ1-5

CDR3aa: ASSYRDRGREAF
v_gene: TRBV12-3/TRBV12-4
j_gene: TRBJ1-1

CDR3aa: ASSIWGSGANVLT
v_gene: TRBV19
j_gene: TRBJ2-6

CDR3aa: ASRISGRNEQF
v_gene: TRBV5-1
j_gene: TRBJ2-1

CDR3aa: AISEQRTGGTEAF
v_gene: TRBV10-3
j_gene: TRBJ1-1

CDR3aa: SAPTPASSYNSPLH
v_gene: TRBV20-1
j_gene: TRBJ1-6

CDR3aa: ASFRDRGAYEQY
v_gene: TRBV2
j_gene: TRBJ2-7

CDR3aa: ASSQYTGVPEKLF
v_gene: TRBV4-1
j_gene: TRBJ1-4

CDR3aa: ASSLDNLNTEAF
v_gene: TRBV12-3/TRBV12-4
j_gene: TRBJ1-1

CDR3aa: SARMREASSYNEQF
v_gene: TRBV20-1
j_gene: TRBJ2-1

CDR3aa: ASSLEGVWEKLF
v_gene: TRBV12-3/TRBV12-4
j_gene: TRBJ1-4

CDR3aa: SAQQGYSNQPQH
v_gene: TRBV20-1
j_gene: TRBJ1-5

CDR3aa: AGSPRLARSYEQY
v_gene: TRBV3-1
j_gene: TRBJ2-7

CDR3aa: ATSDRTGANYNEQF
v_gene: TRBV24-1
j_gene: TRBJ2-1

CDR3aa: ASSYLAGESEQY
v_gene: TRBV12-3/TRBV12-4
j_gene: TRBJ2-7

CDR3aa: ASRVRSYYGYT
v_gene: TRBV6-1
j_gene: TRBJ1-2

CDR3aa: ASSLPGGEASYEQY
v_gene: TRBV13
j_gene: TRBJ2-7

CDR3aa: ASSEASGVSESPLH
v_gene: TRBV6-1
j_gene: TRBJ1-6

CDR3aa: ASSLARTGASTDTQY
v_gene: TRBV7-9
j_gene: TRBJ2-3

CDR3aa: AWSTPPNTEAF
v_gene: TRBV30
j_gene: TRBJ1-1

CDR3aa: AISDADSTNNEQF
v_gene: TRBV10-3
j_gene: TRBJ2-1

CDR3aa: ASSESTRTSTDTQY
v_gene: TRBV10-1
j_gene: TRBJ2-3

CDR3aa: ASSFGGTQETQY
v_gene: TRBV12-3/TRBV12-4
j_gene: TRBJ2-5

CDR3aa: ASSPTRPNTDTQY
v_gene: TRBV3-1
j_gene: TRBJ2-3

CDR3aa: SATPGTLYNEQF
v_gene: TRBV20-1
j_gene: TRBJ2-1

CDR3aa: ASSPPLAGTSLISYEQY
v_gene: TRBV12-3/TRBV12-4
j_gene: TRBJ2-7

CDR3aa: AISESRTGTEQF
v_gene: TRBV10-3
j_gene: TRBJ2-1

CDR3aa: ASTSDWRIENTQY
v_gene: TRBV6-1
j_gene: TRBJ2-3

CDR3aa: SAEPGTSTDTQY
v_gene: TRBV20-1
j_gene: TRBJ2-3

CDR3aa: ASTGRGRADTQY
v_gene: TRBV2
j_gene: TRBJ2-3

CDR3aa: SARDLAGGINEQF
v_gene: TRBV20-1
j_gene: TRBJ2-1

CDR3aa: ASTIQGSFSHEQF
v_gene: TRBV10-2
j_gene: TRBJ2-1

CDR3aa: ASSLEQGNTEAF
v_gene: TRBV5-1
j_gene: TRBJ1-1

CDR3aa: ASRLESTYLYEQY
v_gene: TRBV27
j_gene: TRBJ2-7

CDR3aa: SVAGGADTQY
v_gene: TRBV29-1
j_gene: TRBJ2-3

CDR3aa: SARGPDLRTSTDTQY
v_gene: TRBV20-1
j_gene: TRBJ2-3

CDR3aa: ASRSGTGRVGDGYT
v_gene: TRBV19
j_gene: TRBJ1-2

CDR3aa: ASSWNQPQH
v_gene: TRBV12-3/TRBV12-4
j_gene: TRBJ1-5

CDR3aa: SVDGAGVYNEQF
v_gene: TRBV29-1
j_gene: TRBJ2-1

CDR3aa: ASRGLAGLYEQY
v_gene: TRBV6-1
j_gene: TRBJ2-7

CDR3aa: ASSPRQADGNTIY
v_gene: TRBV18
j_gene: TRBJ1-3

CDR3aa: ASSLVVSGVNVLT
v_gene: TRBV5-1
j_gene: TRBJ2-6

CDR3aa: ASRGPGGGQH
v_gene: TRBV2
j_gene: TRBJ1-5

CDR3aa: SVPTGNTIY
v_gene: TRBV29-1
j_gene: TRBJ1-3

CDR3aa: ASRKEGENEQY
v_gene: TRBV12-3/TRBV12-4
j_gene: TRBJ2-7

CDR3aa: ASSTGGYQPQH
v_gene: TRBV19
j_gene: TRBJ1-5

CDR3aa: ASSLRDRENSPLH
v_gene: TRBV5-6
j_gene: TRBJ1-6

CDR3aa: AISDRLASGRNSGTDTQY
v_gene: TRBV10-3
j_gene: TRBJ2-3

CDR3aa: ASSSRYASGNTIY
v_gene: TRBV28
j_gene: TRBJ1-3